This T cell receptor beta chain was identified during a study of shared clonotypes between healthy human individuals. The CDR3 covers 15 residues. CDR1 and CDR2 (germline): MGHRA, YSYEKL. How the authors handled the data: Because ImmunoSEQ provided only junction sequences with no quality scores, the filtering differed. Libraries were prepared by immunoSEQ multiplex PCR; TCRdb keeps only in-frame clonotypes and omits some of them. V and J calls and clone size are those listed in that table; D and trimming were worked out from the DNA. The sample shows about 590,000 clones, nearly 97% of them seen only once. With regard to this clone: Its antigen is unidentified.

Terminally differentiated effector memory CD45RA+ cells were left out of the naive CD8 fraction, which was CD45RO-negative and positively selected for CCR7. The study drew its donors from healthy HIV-negative adults without recent acute infections or vaccinations. Study-wide points: Represented diversity, genetic and exposure-history alike, was limited by few donors. Rarefaction demonstrated incomplete sorted-subset sequencing despite large depth.

The sample was naive CD8+ T cells sorted from blood. The gene calls are TRBV4-1 and TRBJ2-5, with 7 bases lining up with TRBD2. The DNA end is more similar to TRBJ2-7, so the J call may be wrong. The clonotype was recovered from a woman aged 25 to 39 in good health. CDR3 bases: TGCGCCAGCAGCCAAGATCCGCGCGGGAGCTACGAGCAGTACTTC. Translated, it gives CASSQDPRGSYEQYF.